There are a few counts of the clone carrying this T cell receptor beta chain. Its cognate antigen is unknown. This sample stems from a study of T cell repertoires in cytomegalovirus infection. The CDR3 loop spans 14 amino acids. Per the germline V gene, CDR1 is SEHNR and CDR2 is FQNEAQ (reference sequence). V was trimmed by 1 base and J by 7 bases, leaving 13 bases between them. Each CDR3 protein gets one entry after TCRdb re-called the reads with MiXCR. The repertoire holds nearly 700,000 distinct CDR3 sequences, roughly 30% seen once, with about 20% in the top ten. The rearrangement uses TRBV7-9 and TRBJ1-1, with D unclear. The sample consisted of cultured PBMCs, taken from culture after CMV antigen stimulation. The source of this sequence is a human donor in good health (CMV status not recorded). Some clones in this sample may be carry-over from other donors' samples. The CDR3 protein is CASSLVRGNSEAFF. CDR3 in DNA: TGTGCCAGCAGCTTAGTTCGGGGAAATAGTGAAGCTTTCTTT.